What follows is one T cell receptor (beta chain) and its context. No antigen is known for it. Nothing much larger sits one base from this clone, and base qualities are not available. Donors were about 36 systemically healthy Caucasian individuals from Russia aged 6 to 90 years. Each donor gave 8.5 to 10 milliliters of peripheral blood, collected into EDTA-treated Vacutainer tubes. PBMCs were isolated by Ficoll-Paque density-gradient centrifugation, with at least 6 million obtained per sample. Total RNA, at least 6 micrograms per sample, was extracted from PBMCs with Trizol reagent. For every donor, flow cytometry on a PBMC aliquot measured the percentage of naive CD45RAhigh/CD27high T cells. These data originate in a study of blood T cells in healthy people across ages (dated by TCRdb to 2015 to 2017). Regarding the study in general: In model experiments, template switching captured roughly one uniquely barcoded TCR beta cDNA molecule for every two T cells. The donors were divided into four age groups: young (average around 16 years), middle-aged (almost 40), aged (about 61) and long-lived (about 84). To avoid experimental bias, donors of different ages were randomly spread across the sequencing lanes. Two additional independent replicas of 1 million unique cDNA reads from the same blood draw were analyzed for two donors (one aged 18 to 30 and one aged 80 or older). To track age-related changes in TCR beta repertoire diversity, the study relied on deep sequencing normalized with unique cDNA molecular identifiers. Overall study results and their limits: The long-lived group showed more naive CD4+ T cells, fewer expanded clones and increased TCR diversity than the aged group, suggesting age selection. Donor CMV infection status was unknown, potentially confounding age-related changes in expanded clonotypes. Estimates of total diversity based on one million sequenced T cells were considered lower bounds and underestimates. Because profiling used bulk unsorted PBMCs, naive and antigen-experienced compartments could not be compared conclusively. The percentage of naive T cells measured by flow cytometry correlated strongly with observed TCR beta diversity. As age increased, observed TCR beta diversity per million T cells dropped in a roughly linear way, and a significant reduction was already evident by age 40.

Inclusive of the bounding cysteine and phenylalanine, the CDR3 is 12 residues long. CDR3 DNA is the only sequence kept; it has 36 bases, read in frame from the first base. For CDR1 and CDR2, the germline V gene lists SGHTA and FQGTGA. V is shortened by 2 bases, J by 13 bases, and the region joining them spans 12 bases. Libraries were constructed by 5' RACE. Sequencing relied on an Illumina HiSeq 2500. A second PCR of about 7 to 12 cycles was performed with a sample-barcoded 5' primer and a J-beta primer mix. A unique molecular identifier was introduced onto each TCR beta cDNA molecule by a template-switch 5' adaptor carrying 12 random nucleotides. At least 2.5 million CDR3-containing paired-end reads were obtained from each sample. All of the RNA was converted into first-strand cDNA using the Mint cDNA synthesis kit, with a TRBC-specific oligonucleotide serving as the primer. Following uracil-DNA glycosylase treatment, all cDNA underwent a first 18-cycle PCR with the universal primers M1SS and BC2_uni_R. The source study handled its data this way. For normalization, 1 million high-quality reads were randomly selected from each sample, with every read carrying a distinct molecular identifier. Instead of being binned into consensus sequences, reads that shared molecular identifiers were thrown out. CDR3 identification, clonotype clustering and error correction used MiTCR with a Q25 quality threshold and the strictest error-elimination algorithm. A nonparametric unseen species model with Euler transformation was used to estimate a lower bound on total TCR beta diversity. TCRdb reran the public reads through fastp at Q25 and MiXCR, keeping productive beta chains. Every entry covers one CDR3 protein and lists the most common genes and DNA from its rows. The V and J calls were not made by the authors but by TCRdb's processing. This sample is represented by roughly 1,500,000 distinct CDR3 sequences; approximately 38% of them were singletons. The ten largest clones add up to 7.9% of the sample.

This sequence uses TRBV7-3 and TRBJ2-4; a confident D gene designation cannot be given. The sample comprised blood. The receptor was derived from a young woman in good health. This receptor carries the CDR3 CASSLLGNEQYF. The bases are TGTGCCAGCAGCTTATTAGGCAATGAGCAGTACTTC.